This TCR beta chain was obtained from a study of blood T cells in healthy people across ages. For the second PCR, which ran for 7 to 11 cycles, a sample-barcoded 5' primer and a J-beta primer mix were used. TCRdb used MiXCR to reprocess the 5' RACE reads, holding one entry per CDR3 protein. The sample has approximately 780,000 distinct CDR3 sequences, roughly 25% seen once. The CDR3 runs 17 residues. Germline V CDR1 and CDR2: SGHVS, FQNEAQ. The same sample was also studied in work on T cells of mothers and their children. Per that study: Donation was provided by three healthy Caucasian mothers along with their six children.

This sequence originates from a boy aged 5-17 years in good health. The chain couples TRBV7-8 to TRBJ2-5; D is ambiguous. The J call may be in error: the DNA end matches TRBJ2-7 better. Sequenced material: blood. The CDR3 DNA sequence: TGTGCCAGCAGCTTAGAAGGTTTGGGTAAACGAAGCTACGAGCAGTACTTC. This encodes CASSLEGLGKRSYEQYF.